This TCR beta chain was profiled in a study of molecular identifiers for immune sequencing clone quantification. TCRdb ran MiXCR on the PCR reads and lists one entry per CDR3 protein. The sample lists some 580,000 distinct CDR3 sequences, about 25% occurring once. This CDR3 contains 16 residues. With 4 bases removed from V and 0 bases from J, the gap between germline ends came to 13 bases. Germline V gives CDR1 MGHRA, CDR2 YSYEKL. The source material was naive CD8+ T cells from blood, with Jurkat cell RNA spiked in. Subset described: FACS-sorted CD8+CD4-CCR7+CD45RA+ naive T cells. The sequence was obtained from a human donor in good health. Some libraries in this study had Jurkat cell RNA spiked in. V and J are TRBV4-1 and TRBJ1-3, with D possibly being TRBD1 (5 bases). The CDR3, as DNA: TGCGCCAGCAGCCTTGTGAGCGGGGCCTCTGGAAACACCATATATTTT. Its protein is CASSLVSGASGNTIYF.